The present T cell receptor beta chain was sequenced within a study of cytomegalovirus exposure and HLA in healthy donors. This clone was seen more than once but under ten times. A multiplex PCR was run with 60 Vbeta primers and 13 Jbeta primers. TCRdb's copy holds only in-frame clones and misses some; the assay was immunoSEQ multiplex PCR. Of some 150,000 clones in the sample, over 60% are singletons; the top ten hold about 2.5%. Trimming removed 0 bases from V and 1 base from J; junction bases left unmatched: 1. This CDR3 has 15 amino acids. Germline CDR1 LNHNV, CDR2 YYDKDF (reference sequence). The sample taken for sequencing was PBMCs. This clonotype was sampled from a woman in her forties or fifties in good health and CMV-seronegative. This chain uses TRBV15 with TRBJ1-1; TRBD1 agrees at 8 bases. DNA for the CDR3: TGTGCCACCAGCAGAGACCAGGGGGCGAACACTGAAGCTTTCTTT. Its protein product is CATSRDQGANTEAFF.